The rows below give T cell receptor beta chains drawn from one sample of a study of T cell responses to AZD1222 COVID-19 vaccine. Sequencing was performed with immunoSEQ multiplex PCR; in TCRdb, only in-frame clones are kept and a portion is missing. The table shows some 110,000 clones, with 88% occurring only once. Specimen: peripheral blood, collected 28 days after the second AZD1222 dose. All receptors come from an adult who received the AZD1222 COVID-19 vaccine. Each CDR3 is given with its conserved first and last residue. The D gene is left open where the match is weak. The size entry is marked missing in some rows and otherwise reads once, few, many or a size class.

V: TRBV11-3
size: NA
J: TRBJ1-6
D: TRBD1
DNA: TGTGCCAGCAGCCCCGGGACAGGGAACTCACCCCTCCACTTT
CDR3: CASSPGTGNSPLHF

V: TRBV7-3
size: NA
J: TRBJ1-1
D: NA
DNA: TGTGCCAGCAGATCAGGGGCCCGGTCTGAAGCTTTCTTT
CDR3: CASRSGARSEAFF

V: TRBV19
size: NA
J: TRBJ2-7
D: TRBD1
DNA: TGTGCCAGTAGTATAGCGGGACAGATCTACGAGCAGTACTTC
CDR3: CASSIAGQIYEQYF

V: TRBV11-3
size: few
J: TRBJ1-1
D: NA
DNA: TGTGCCAGCAGCTTAGATCGAGGGGAAGCTTTCTTT
CDR3: CASSLDRGEAFF

V: TRBV5-6
size: NA
J: TRBJ2-3
D: TRBD2
DNA: TGTGCCAGCAGCTTGGGGACTAGCCTCACAGATACGCAGTATTTT
CDR3: CASSLGTSLTDTQYF

V: TRBV7-6
size: NA
J: TRBJ2-1
D: NA
DNA: TGTGCCAGCAGCTTAGATCTCGGGGGGCCCGGAGATGAGCAGTTCTTC
CDR3: CASSLDLGGPGDEQFF

V: TRBV6-4
size: NA
J: TRBJ1-5
D: NA
DNA: TGTGCCAGCAGTGACTCGGCGGGAGATCAGCCCCAGCATTTT
CDR3: CASSDSAGDQPQHF

V: TRBV7-9
size: once
J: TRBJ2-2
D: NA
DNA: TGTGCCAGCAGCCCGGGACGGCCAATAACCGGGGAGCTGTTTTTT
CDR3: CASSPGRPITGELFF

V: TRBV5-4
size: once
J: TRBJ2-1
D: NA
DNA: TGTGCCAGCAGCTTTAGGAGCAATGAGCAGTTCTTC
CDR3: CASSFRSNEQFF

V: TRBV20-1
size: NA
J: TRBJ1-4
D: NA
DNA: TGCAGTGCTAGTATTGGGGTGCCTAATGAAAAACTGTTTTTT
CDR3: CSASIGVPNEKLFF

V: TRBV11-2
size: once
J: TRBJ2-2
D: TRBD2
DNA: TGTGCCAGCAGCCCGCTAGCGGGGGACTACACCGGGGAGCTGTTTTTT
CDR3: CASSPLAGDYTGELFF

V: TRBV10-3
size: NA
J: TRBJ1-1
D: TRBD1
DNA: TGTGCCACGGGTCCGGGACAGGGGGCGCGGGGGGGAGAAGCTTTCTTT
CDR3: CATGPGQGARGGEAFF

V: TRBV6-2/TRBV6-3
size: NA
J: TRBJ1-2
D: NA
DNA: TGTGCCAGCAGTTTCGGCCTCAACTATGGCTACACCTTC
CDR3: CASSFGLNYGYTF

V: TRBV5-1
size: NA
J: TRBJ2-3
D: NA
DNA: TGCGCCAGCAGCTTAGGTGACACAGATACGCAGTATTTT
CDR3: CASSLGDTDTQYF

V: TRBV11-2
size: few
J: TRBJ2-1
D: TRBD2
DNA: TGTGCCAGCAGCCTGGGGACTAGCGGGAGATTAAGCAATGAGCAGTTCTTC
CDR3: CASSLGTSGRLSNEQFF

V: TRBV7-9
size: NA
J: TRBJ1-1
D: TRBD1
DNA: TGTGCCAGCAGCTTAGGGAACCGGGACAGGGCTTTCTTT
CDR3: CASSLGNRDRAFF

V: TRBV3-1/TRBV3-2
size: NA
J: TRBJ1-2
D: NA
DNA: TGTGCCAGCAGCCAAGGATTCGGCAGGATTAACTATGGCTACACCTTC
CDR3: CASSQGFGRINYGYTF

V: TRBV6-5
size: once
J: TRBJ1-5
D: NA
DNA: TGTGCCACCAGGCGTTATAGCAATCAGCCCCAGCATTTT
CDR3: CATRRYSNQPQHF

V: TRBV19
size: NA
J: TRBJ1-6
D: TRBD1
DNA: TGTGCCAGTAGTATCAGGGGGAGTAATTCACCCCTCCACTTT
CDR3: CASSIRGSNSPLHF

V: TRBV2
size: NA
J: TRBJ2-7
D: NA
DNA: TGTGCCAGCAGTAGGGACTGGGGGGCATCCTACGAGCAGTACTTC
CDR3: CASSRDWGASYEQYF

V: TRBV13
size: once
J: TRBJ1-6
D: TRBD1
DNA: TGTGCCAGCAGCCCACTCGACAGGGGTCCTTCACCCCTCCACTTT
CDR3: CASSPLDRGPSPLHF

V: TRBV24-1
size: NA
J: TRBJ1-4
D: NA
DNA: TGTGCCACCCGCCTGCGCCAGCGAGGGGGAGGGGAAAAACTGTTTTTT
CDR3: CATRLRQRGGGEKLFF

V: TRBV9
size: NA
J: TRBJ1-1
D: NA
DNA: TGTGCCAGCAGCCCATTACAGGGACCGAACACTGAAGCTTTCTTT
CDR3: CASSPLQGPNTEAFF

V: TRBV24-1
size: NA
J: TRBJ2-7
D: NA
DNA: TGTGCCACCAGTGGCCCGGGAACGGCCTACGAGCAGTACTTC
CDR3: CATSGPGTAYEQYF

V: TRBV5-1
size: NA
J: TRBJ1-1
D: TRBD1
DNA: TGCGCCAGCAGCTCTCGACAGGGGGCTGTAGCTTTCTTT
CDR3: CASSSRQGAVAFF

V: TRBV2
size: once
J: TRBJ2-1
D: TRBD2
DNA: TGTGCCAGCGGCGGGTCGTGGGGGGGCAATGAGCAGTTCTTC
CDR3: CASGGSWGGNEQFF

V: TRBV4-2
size: NA
J: TRBJ2-7
D: TRBD2
DNA: TGTGCCAGCAGCCCTATAGCGGGGGGAAGCTCCTACGAGCAGTACTTC
CDR3: CASSPIAGGSSYEQYF

V: TRBV5-6
size: NA
J: TRBJ2-1
D: TRBD1
DNA: TGTGCCAGCAGCTTGGGGACAGGGTACAATGAGCAGTTCTTC
CDR3: CASSLGTGYNEQFF

V: TRBV15
size: NA
J: TRBJ2-1
D: TRBD2
DNA: TGTGCCACCAGCCCACCCCAGCGGGGACCCAATGAGCAGTTCTTC
CDR3: CATSPPQRGPNEQFF

V: TRBV9
size: once
J: TRBJ1-1
D: NA
DNA: TGTGCCAGCAGCTCACTGCCCGGGACCGATAACACTGAAGCTTTCTTT
CDR3: CASSSLPGTDNTEAFF

V: TRBV19
size: NA
J: TRBJ1-2
D: NA
DNA: TGTGCCAGTAGTATGACGTCGGGTCTATACAATGGGTACACCTTC
CDR3: CASSMTSGLYNGYTF

V: TRBV2
size: once
J: TRBJ2-7
D: TRBD1
DNA: TGTGCCAGCAGTGACAGGGGGCAGTCCTACGAGCAGTACTTC
CDR3: CASSDRGQSYEQYF

V: TRBV7-2
size: NA
J: TRBJ2-1
D: NA
DNA: TGTGCCAGCAGCCTTGGAGCGGCAAATGAGCAGTTCTTC
CDR3: CASSLGAANEQFF

V: TRBV28
size: NA
J: TRBJ1-5
D: NA
DNA: TGTGCCAGCAGACCCGGCCCAGGCGGTTTGCAGCCCCAGCATTTT
CDR3: CASRPGPGGLQPQHF

V: TRBV10-3
size: NA
J: TRBJ1-2
D: NA
DNA: TGTGCCATCAGTTCAGACCGCCATGGCTACACCTTC
CDR3: CAISSDRHGYTF

V: TRBV7-2
size: NA
J: TRBJ2-3
D: NA
DNA: TGTGCCAGCAGCTTTCAGGGCGTTAGCACAGATACGCAGTATTTT
CDR3: CASSFQGVSTDTQYF

V: TRBV6-4
size: NA
J: TRBJ2-7
D: TRBD2
DNA: TGTGCCAGCAGTCGTACTAGCGGGGGGGCCGACGAGCAGTACTTC
CDR3: CASSRTSGGADEQYF

V: TRBV10-3
size: few
J: TRBJ1-6
D: NA
DNA: TGTGCCATCAGTGAAGACAGGAGTAATTCACCCCTCCACTTT
CDR3: CAISEDRSNSPLHF

V: TRBV5-4
size: NA
J: TRBJ2-3
D: TRBD2
DNA: TGTGCCAGCAGCTTCGCTAGCGGGGGGTCAGATACGCAGTATTTT
CDR3: CASSFASGGSDTQYF

V: TRBV19
size: NA
J: TRBJ2-5
D: NA
DNA: TGTGCCAGTAGTCCCCCCGGCCGCACCGGGGAGACCCAGTACTTC
CDR3: CASSPPGRTGETQYF

V: TRBV4-2
size: once
J: TRBJ2-1
D: TRBD1
DNA: TGTGCCAGCAGCCTCACCGGGACAGGGGGATTAGGGTCCTACAATGAGCAGTTCTTC
CDR3: CASSLTGTGGLGSYNEQFF

V: TRBV19
size: NA
J: TRBJ2-1
D: TRBD2
DNA: TGTGCCAGTAGTCTCCGGACTAGCGGGAGTGAGTACAATGAGCAGTTCTTC
CDR3: CASSLRTSGSEYNEQFF

V: TRBV4-3
size: NA
J: TRBJ2-1
D: NA
DNA: TGCGCCAGCAGCCCTTCTTTCGGGGGAGAGCAGTTCTTC
CDR3: CASSPSFGGEQFF

V: TRBV5-4
size: NA
J: TRBJ1-1
D: TRBD1
DNA: TGTGCCAGCAGCACAGGGGCCGACACTGAAGCTTTCTTT
CDR3: CASSTGADTEAFF

V: TRBV7-9
size: NA
J: TRBJ2-7
D: TRBD1
DNA: TGTGCCAGCAACCAATTAACAGGGGAAGAGGATTACGAGCAGTACTTC
CDR3: CASNQLTGEEDYEQYF